A single sample is the source of the 30 T cell receptor beta chains below, sequenced in a study of siplizumab effects on memory and regulatory T cells. Repertoires were generated with immunoSEQ multiplex PCR, while TCRdb's copy carries only in-frame clones and drops some. The repertoire holds 94,000 or so clones, with 80% to 95% as singletons. The specimen sequenced was CD8+ T cells sorted from blood. These receptors came from a human donor in good health.

J is TRBJ2-7 and V is TRBV19; 8 bases line up with TRBD1. Germline values: CDR1 LNHDA, CDR2 SQIVND (reference sequence). The CDR3 is 15 amino acids. J gave up 3 bases and V 2 bases, and 6 bases lay outside the gene matches. The DNA of the CDR3 is TGTGCCAGTAGTATATTCCAGGGGGCAGGCTACGAGCAGTACTTC. This translates into CASSIFQGAGYEQYF.

J is TRBJ2-1 and V is TRBV27; TRBD1 matches 9 bases. Germline CDR1 is MNHEY and CDR2 is SMNVEV (reference sequence). CDR3 size: 14 residues. The V and J ends lost 5 bases and 9 bases, in that order; junction bases with no gene match: 8. The CDR3 is CASSPGTGTVEQFF. The CDR3 DNA reads TGTGCCAGCAGTCCCGGGACAGGGACGGTTGAGCAGTTCTTC.

This clone was seen only once. The chain joins TRBV4-3 to TRBJ2-1, with 8 positions matching TRBD1. V shed 0 bases, J shed 5 bases, and the junction held 6 bases outside the gene matches. Germline V gives CDR1 LGHNA, CDR2 YSLEER. This CDR3 is 16 amino acids long. This chain's CDR3 is CASSQDPDRDNNEQFF. Here the CDR3 DNA reads TGCGCCAGCAGCCAAGATCCGGACAGGGACAACAATGAGCAGTTCTTC.

This clone turned up a few times. J is TRBJ1-1 and V is TRBV27; D not resolved. CDR1 and CDR2 from the germline V gene are MNHEY and SMNVEV (reference sequence). Trimming pared 6 bases from V and 6 bases from J, leaving 8 bases between. This CDR3 has 11 residues. In DNA form, the CDR3 reads TGTGCCAGCAGACTCGGACCTGAAGCTTTCTTT. Translation gives CASRLGPEAFF.

This chain links TRBV5-1 with TRBJ2-5; the D is unclear. The germline V gene encodes CDR1 SGHRS and CDR2 YFSETQ. With 4 bases removed from V and 4 bases from J, the gap between germline ends came to 17 bases. This CDR3 has 15 amino acids. CDR3 protein: CASSPLANKVETQYF. CDR3 DNA: TGCGCCAGCAGCCCTTTAGCAAACAAGGTAGAGACCCAGTACTTC.

The rearrangement joins TRBV12-5 to TRBJ1-1; D gene ambiguous. The ends were cut back, 2 bases at V and 7 bases at J, with 8 bases in the middle. The germline V gene encodes CDR1 LGHNT and CDR2 FRNRAP. CDR3 length: 12 residues. The CDR3 bases are TGTGCTAGTGGTTTGTGGGATGGTGAAGCTTTCTTT. Amino acids: CASGLWDGEAFF.

The genes are TRBV14 and TRBJ2-7, with 7 bases fitting TRBD2. V shed 0 bases and J 5 bases; nucleotides not matched to a gene: 4. CDR3 length: 14 amino acids. Germline lookup yields CDR1 SGHDN and CDR2 FVKESK. The CDR3 reads CASSQEVGGDEQYF. CDR3 bases: TGTGCCAGCAGCCAAGAGGTGGGAGGGGACGAGCAGTACTTC.

The chain recombines TRBV10-3 with TRBJ2-7, with 8 nucleotides matching TRBD1. Losses at the gene ends were 2 bases for V and 4 bases for J; bases not matched to a gene: 7. This CDR3 region has 15 residues. Looked up from germline, CDR1 is ENHRY and CDR2 is SYGVKD. For the CDR3, the DNA is TGTGCCATCAGTGAGGAAGACAGGGGAGCATACGAGCAGTACTTC. Protein sequence: CAISEEDRGAYEQYF.

The chain joins TRBV9 to TRBJ2-1; the match to TRBD2 covers 9 bases. Trimming at V came to 3 bases and at J to 8 bases, leaving 9 bases not matched to a gene. The CDR3 totals 15 residues. The V gene's germline CDR1 is SGDLS and CDR2 YYNGEE. The CDR3 loop reads CASSGPGLAGHEQFF. The CDR3 DNA reads TGTGCCAGCAGCGGGCCGGGACTAGCAGGACATGAGCAGTTCTTC.

The chain recombines TRBV5-4 with TRBJ2-3; 9 nucleotides line up with TRBD1. The CDR3 is 18 residues long. From germline, CDR1 is SGHNT and CDR2 YYREEE (reference sequence). V was clipped by 3 bases and J by 3 bases; unmatched bases: 14. DNA of the CDR3: TGTGCCAGCAGCTCTCCCTTACAGGGGGCGAGTGGGACAGATACGCAGTATTTT. It is translated as CASSSPLQGASGTDTQYF.

The V call is TRBV19, the J call TRBJ1-1; 8 nucleotides line up with TRBD1. The V gene's germline CDR1 is LNHDA and CDR2 SQIVND (reference sequence). Trimming cost V 6 bases and J 5 bases; bases outside gene matches: 5. This CDR3 has 13 residues. CDR3 nucleotides: TGTGCCAGTAGAGGACAGGGTCTGACTGAAGCTTTCTTT. Translating it yields CASRGQGLTEAFF.

The chain carries TRBV21-1 and TRBJ1-3. TRBV21-1 has pseudogene status. CDR3 size: 15 residues. CDR3 region: CASSKEKDSGNTIYF. As DNA, the CDR3 is TGTGCCAGCAGCAAAGAGAAAGACTCTGGAAACACCATATATTTT.

V is TRBV11-2 and J is TRBJ1-1; tentatively, D is TRBD1 (6 bases). With 4 bases removed from V and 8 bases from J, the gap between germline ends came to 14 bases. The CDR3 loop spans 13 amino acids. The germline V gene has CDR1 SGHAT and CDR2 FQNNGV. CDR3 coding DNA: TGTGCCAGCAGCTCCTTAAGTACAGGGGAAGCTTTCTTT. Its translation is CASSSLSTGEAFF.

The chain combines TRBV14 with TRBJ2-1; D is undetermined. CDR1 is SGHDN and CDR2 is FVKESK in the germline V gene. The CDR3 extends over 13 amino acids. V was shortened by 6 bases and J by 7 bases, with 13 bases between the two germline ends. This chain's CDR3 is CASSPIMGNEQFF. CDR3 nucleotides: TGTGCCAGCAGTCCGATAATGGGGAATGAGCAGTTCTTC. Variable domain in full (rest from reference TRBV14 and TRBJ2-1): EAGVTQFPSHSVIEKGQTVTLRCDPISGHDNLYWYRRVMGKEIKFLLHFVKESKQDESGMPNNRFLAERTGGTYSTLKVQPAELEDSGVYFCASSPIMGNEQFFGPGTRLTVL.

The genes are TRBV6-4 and TRBJ2-2; no firm D call. In germline, CDR1 is MRHNA, CDR2 SNTAGT. This CDR3 spans 15 amino acids. The ends were cut back, 0 bases at V and 4 bases at J, with 9 bases in the middle. The CDR3 DNA reads as TGTGCCAGCAGTGACTCGGTGGTTGGCACCGGGGAGCTGTTTTTT. Its protein product is CASSDSVVGTGELFF.

The chain recombines TRBV19 with TRBJ2-1; no firm D call. The germline gives CDR1 LNHDA, CDR2 SQIVND (reference sequence). Trimming removed 11 bases from V and 6 bases from J, with 20 bases in between. CDR3 length: 14 residues. As DNA, the CDR3 is TGTGCCGGATCAACAGCCTTACCTCCCAATGAGCAGTTCTTC. Protein sequence: CAGSTALPPNEQFF.

The V and J genes are TRBV13 and TRBJ1-3; perhaps TRBD1 as D (6 bases). CDR3 length equals 15 residues. The V gene lost 5 bases and the J gene lost 7 bases, with 18 bases spanning the gap. Germline V gene data show CDR1 as PRHDT and CDR2 as FYEKMQ (reference sequence). The chain's CDR3 is CASSTRTAQRNTIYF. Here the CDR3 DNA reads TGTGCCAGCAGCACTAGGACAGCCCAGAGGAACACCATATATTTT.

The chain uses TRBV11-2 and TRBJ2-5; 7 positions match TRBD2. The CDR3 is made up of 16 amino acids. The trim removed 4 bases at V and 5 bases at J, leaving 13 bases unmatched. Germline CDR1 is SGHAT and CDR2 is FQNNGV. CDR3: CASSSGTSAGWETQYF. In nucleotides, the CDR3 is TGTGCCAGCAGCTCGGGCACTAGCGCGGGGTGGGAGACCCAGTACTTC.

The gene calls are TRBV5-6 and TRBJ1-2; D ambiguous. Trimming cost V 6 bases and J 3 bases, with 18 bases left between them. The CDR3 has 15 amino acids. The germline V gene encodes CDR1 SGHDT and CDR2 YYEEEE. The DNA of the CDR3 is TGTGCCAGCACCGTCATCTCCCGAGGGTACTATGGCTACACCTTC. Protein sequence: CASTVISRGYYGYTF.

The chain couples TRBV4-1 to TRBJ2-1; D is unclear. Between the trimmed V and J ends, which lost 0 bases and 6 bases, there was a span of 12 bases. CDR3 length equals 15 residues. Germline values: CDR1 MGHRA, CDR2 YSYEKL. The CDR3 DNA reads TGCGCCAGCAGCCAAGATCTCGAGAGGTTCAATGAGCAGTTCTTC. This translates into CASSQDLERFNEQFF.

The chain joins TRBV6-5 to TRBJ2-3, with a tentative D call TRBD2 (5 bases). Trimming took off 5 bases at V and 5 bases at J, with 11 bases between the two ends. The CDR3 runs 13 residues. The germline gives CDR1 MNHEY, CDR2 SVGAGI. As DNA, the CDR3 is TGTGCCAGCAGTATGATTAGCGAAGATACGCAGTATTTT. Amino acids: CASSMISEDTQYF.

This clone has just one count. The chain uses TRBV19 and TRBJ2-1, with TRBD1 identical over 7 bases. The CDR3 covers 14 residues. Unmatched junction bases numbered 5, after V lost 1 base and J lost 8 bases. CDR1 and CDR2 (germline): LNHDA, SQIVND (reference sequence). The chain's CDR3 is CASSIVTGVDEQFF. The CDR3 DNA reads as TGTGCCAGTAGTATAGTCACAGGGGTGGATGAGCAGTTCTTC.

The J gene is TRBJ1-2, the V gene TRBV4-1; 7 bases map to TRBD1. The CDR3 sequence is 14 residues long. The V segment lost 0 bases and the J segment 5 bases; nucleotides outside the gene matches: 3. Germline V gene data show CDR1 as MGHRA and CDR2 as YSYEKL. The CDR3 region has the DNA TGCGCCAGCAGCCAAGAGGGGACAGCGTATGGCTACACCTTC. Amino acid sequence: CASSQEGTAYGYTF.

The CDR3 is CASSPGTGEMSYGYTF. CDR3 bases: TGCGCCAGCAGCCCGGGGACAGGGGAGATGAGCTATGGCTACACCTTC. The gene calls are TRBV5-1 and TRBJ1-2, with 10 bases lining up with TRBD1. V shed 4 bases and J 4 bases; nucleotides not matched to a gene: 10. The germline gives CDR1 SGHRS, CDR2 YFSETQ. The CDR3 extends over 16 amino acids.

The chain has TRBV5-1 and TRBJ2-1; D remains ambiguous. CDR1 is SGHRS and CDR2 is YFSETQ in the germline V gene. Deletions cut 2 bases from V and 0 bases from J, with 9 bases between. The CDR3 runs to 15 residues. CDR3 in DNA: TGCGCCAGCAGCTTTATTCCGAGCTCCTACAATGAGCAGTTCTTC. Protein sequence: CASSFIPSSYNEQFF. Combining the CDR3 with reference TRBV5-1 and TRBJ2-1 gives the whole variable domain KAGVTQTPRYLIKTRGQQVTLSCSPISGHRSVSWYQQTPGQGLQFLFEYFSETQRNKGNFPGRFSGRQFSNSRSEMNVSTLELGDSALYLCASSFIPSSYNEQFFGPGTRLTVL.

This sequence joins TRBV9 and TRBJ2-1; 7 positions agree with TRBD1. The CDR3 length is 15 residues. CDR1 and CDR2 from the germline V gene are SGDLS and YYNGEE. The junction had 0 bases not matched to a gene; V was cut back by 0 bases and J by 0 bases. CDR3: CASSVGDSSYNEQFF. CDR3 nucleotides: TGTGCCAGCAGCGTAGGGGACAGCTCCTACAATGAGCAGTTCTTC.

This clone was observed once. CDR3 residues: CASSEIDGTGGIYYEQYF. CDR3 nucleotide sequence: TGTGCCAGCAGTGAAATCGATGGGACAGGGGGTATTTACTACGAGCAGTACTTC. The V gene is TRBV6-1, the J gene TRBJ2-7, with 11 bases aligning to TRBD1. With V trimmed by 2 bases and J by 3 bases, 12 bases remained unmatched. CDR1 and CDR2 (germline): MNHNS, SASEGT. The CDR3 runs to 18 residues.

The chain uses TRBV27 and TRBJ1-1; a possible D gene is TRBD1 (6 bases). CDR3 length equals 15 residues. Germline loops: CDR1 MNHEY, CDR2 SMNVEV (reference sequence). Trimming took off 0 bases at V and 0 bases at J, with 8 bases between the two ends. The CDR3 loop reads CASSLSRGMNTEAFF. As DNA, the CDR3 is TGTGCCAGCAGTTTATCCAGGGGCATGAACACTGAAGCTTTCTTT.

The chain is built from TRBV6-4 and TRBJ2-2; 8 positions agree with TRBD2. Looked up from germline, CDR1 is MRHNA and CDR2 is SNTAGT. CDR3 length: 15 amino acids. Losses at the gene ends were 2 bases for V and 4 bases for J; bases not matched to a gene: 3. CDR3 nucleotide sequence: TGTGCCAGCAGTGACCGAGCGGGGGTCACCGGGGAGCTGTTTTTT. Translated: CASSDRAGVTGELFF.

This clone is a singleton in its sample. This chain connects TRBV9 to TRBJ1-5; possible D gene TRBD1, 6 bases. V was cut by 0 bases and J by 3 bases, with 10 bases left in between. Germline V gene data show CDR1 as SGDLS and CDR2 as YYNGEE. CDR3 length equals 15 residues. This chain's CDR3 is CASSVGQGFNQPQHF. The CDR3 DNA reads as TGTGCCAGCAGCGTAGGTCAGGGGTTCAATCAGCCCCAGCATTTT.